These T cell receptor beta chains were read from a single sample in a study of T-cell memory formation after mild COVID-19. TCRdb redid the calling of the 5' RACE reads with MiXCR, one entry per CDR3 protein. Found here are about 610,000 distinct CDR3 sequences, 17% of them singletons; the top ten hold about 7.5%. Sequencing was performed on PBMCs or a T cell subset sorted from them (not recorded which). The receptor set was obtained from an adult woman who had mild COVID-19 (a few samples of this study predate the infection). Cell type and time point are not known. Both conserved end residues are trimmed from each CDR3. Where a row states a size, it is once, few, many or the class of an expanded clone; other rows omit it.

>TRBJ2-5|TRBV7-8|-
ASSAGTGASGLTQY
>TRBJ2-7|TRBV3-1|-
ASSLRPSDTYEQY
>TRBJ1-1|TRBV5-1|-
ASSLNGGNTEAF
>TRBJ2-6|TRBV19|once
ASKAGSGRYNSGANVLT
>TRBJ1-2|TRBV29-1|-
SVVGAGYT
>TRBJ1-4|TRBV5-4|-
ASSLALSEKLF
>TRBJ2-2|TRBV28|few
ASSPPGQGHTGELF
>TRBJ1-5|TRBV5-4|few
ASSLVDSPEVQH
>TRBJ2-3|TRBV5-1|many
ASSSTGLAAHSPDTQY
>TRBJ1-5|TRBV5-5|few
ASSWGRRDQPQH
>TRBJ2-1|TRBV19|few
ASSITGLAGGANEQF
>TRBJ2-1|TRBV6-6|few
ASGGQAYNEQF
>TRBJ1-1|TRBV27|few
ASSWAAGNTEAF
>TRBJ2-2|TRBV9|few
ASSVGQGQDTGELF